One and the same sample provided the 14 T cell receptor beta chains below, sequenced in a study of beta chain features in type 1 diabetes (dated 2018 in TCRdb). Overall study results and their limits: Type 1 diabetes patients showed a moderate but significant shortening of TCRB CDR3 length in all four CD4+ subsets.

These receptors are not linked to any known antigen. The library was made by the immunoSEQ multiplex PCR assay. The entire amount of isolated RNA was reverse transcribed using the High Capacity cDNA Reverse Transcription Kit, so the sequenced TCRB transcripts were expressed ones. TCRdb took over this immuneACCESS table, retaining in-frame rearrangements with V and J assigned. Such tables are incomplete; in checked studies, under half of the missing clones stem from an unresolved V gene, and the remainder is unexplained. For this sample there are about 160,000 clones; about 9% appear just once. Of the sample, around 0.5% is held by the ten largest clones. Sequenced sample: central memory CD4+ T cells from blood. The receptors here all came from a woman younger than 30 with type 1 diabetes.

Only a few counts were recorded for this clone. The chain recombines TRBV10-3 with TRBJ2-1; possibly TRBD1 for D (6 bases). Trimming removed 3 bases from V and 8 bases from J, with 17 bases in between. From germline, CDR1 is ENHRY and CDR2 SYGVKD. The CDR3 length is 15 residues. DNA of the CDR3: TGTGCCATCAGTGAAACTACCACAGGGTCCGATGAGCAGTTCTTC. Protein sequence: CAISETTTGSDEQFF.

The chain joins TRBV7-6 to TRBJ2-5, with D perhaps TRBD1 (5 bases). This CDR3 comprises 15 residues. The germline CDR1 and CDR2 sequences are SGHVS and FNYEAQ. Trimming cost V 2 bases and J 1 base, with 11 bases left between them. The CDR3 protein is CASSLTQGTQETQYF. DNA for the CDR3: TGTGCCAGCAGCTTAACCCAGGGTACCCAAGAGACCCAGTACTTC.

J is TRBJ2-7 and V is TRBV9, with TRBD1 matching 8 bases. Germline V gene lookup returns CDR1 SGDLS and CDR2 YYNGEE. J lost 0 bases, V lost 0 bases, and 2 bases had no gene match. The length of the CDR3 is 15 residues. The CDR3 loop is CASSVGQGISYEQYF. The CDR3 DNA is TGTGCCAGCAGCGTAGGACAGGGGATCTCCTACGAGCAGTACTTC.

This chain uses TRBV25-1 with TRBJ2-7; no reliable D call. V was pared by 8 bases and J by 2 bases, with 7 bases between. In germline, CDR1 is MGHDK, CDR2 SYGVNS. The CDR3 has 11 amino acids. CDR3 sequence (DNA): TGTGCCAGCGGTTCTACCTACGAGCAGTACTTC. Its translation is CASGSTYEQYF.

The chain links TRBV25-1 to TRBJ2-1, with 7 bases lining up with TRBD2. Germline CDR1 reads MGHDK; CDR2 reads SYGVNS. CDR3 size: 15 residues. V shed 5 bases and J 5 bases; nucleotides not matched to a gene: 9. The DNA for the CDR3 is TGTGCCAGCAGTCCGCCCCTAGCGGCGAACAATGAGCAGTTCTTC. Translation gives CASSPPLAANNEQFF.

V and J are TRBV2 and TRBJ1-6, with 7 bases identical to TRBD1. The CDR3 sequence is 14 residues long. Trimming at V came to 7 bases and at J to 2 bases, leaving 2 bases not matched to a gene. The V gene's germline CDR1 is SNHLY and CDR2 FYNNEI. CDR3 in DNA: TGTGCCAGCACAGGGGGAGCCTATAATTCACCCCTCCACTTT. It translates to CASTGGAYNSPLHF.

This clone was detected only a few times. CDR3 amino acids: CASSLQGNTGELFF. CDR3 sequence (DNA): TGTGCCAGCAGCTTACAGGGAAACACCGGGGAGCTGTTTTTT. This chain joins TRBV11-3 and TRBJ2-2, with D possibly being TRBD1 (5 bases). Germline V gene data show CDR1 as SGHNT and CDR2 as YENEEA. CDR3 length equals 14 residues. The ends were cut back, 2 bases at V and 2 bases at J, with 6 bases in the middle.

This clone was observed a few times. The chain employs TRBV5-4 and TRBJ2-5; the match to TRBD2 covers 13 bases. Germline V lookup: CDR1 SGHNT, CDR2 YYREEE (reference sequence). The CDR3 is 15 residues long. Trimming at V came to 2 bases and at J to 4 bases, leaving 2 bases not matched to a gene. The CDR3 DNA reads as TGTGCCAGCAGCTTCAGACTAGCGGGGGGAGAGACCCAGTACTTC. Encoded protein: CASSFRLAGGETQYF.

J is TRBJ2-3 and V is TRBV25-1; D is unresolved. The CDR3 loop spans 12 amino acids. Trimming shortened V by 8 bases and J by 0 bases, and 6 bases separated the two germline ends. Germline V CDR1 and CDR2: MGHDK, SYGVNS. Here the CDR3 reads CASATSTDTQYF. CDR3 coding DNA: TGTGCCAGCGCTACTAGCACAGATACGCAGTATTTT.

This chain links TRBV5-1 with TRBJ2-2; 10 bases map to TRBD2. CDR1 and CDR2 from the germline V gene are SGHRS and YFSETQ. The V and J ends lost 6 bases and 1 base, in that order; junction bases with no gene match: 6. The CDR3 contains 16 residues. CDR3 DNA sequence: TGCGCCAGCACCATCGCTAGCGGGAGGAACACCGGGGAGCTGTTTTTT. It is translated as CASTIASGRNTGELFF.

In the case of this clone: Other nucleotide sequences from this sample produce the same CDR3. The genes are TRBV28 and TRBJ2-7; no clear D gene. The CDR3 extends over 10 amino acids. In germline, CDR1 is MDHEN, CDR2 SYDVKM. The V end lost 5 bases, the J end lost 4 bases, and 3 bases lay between the germline ends. CDR3 DNA sequence: TGTGCCAGCAGTCGGTACGAGCAGTACTTC. It encodes CASSRYEQYF.

This chain uses TRBV19 with TRBJ2-5, with a weak D call TRBD1 (6 bases). V lost 8 bases and J 1 base, leaving 17 bases between the germline ends. The germline V gene has CDR1 LNHDA and CDR2 SQIVND (reference sequence). This CDR3 comprises 15 residues. The CDR3 here is CASRGIQGTQETQYF. CDR3 DNA sequence: TGTGCCAGTCGCGGCATACAGGGAACCCAAGAGACCCAGTACTTC.

V gene TRBV11-2 combines with J gene TRBJ2-4, with D tentatively TRBD1 (5 bases). V was clipped by 1 base and J by 7 bases, with 8 bases between them. Germline lookup yields CDR1 SGHAT and CDR2 FQNNGV. There are 13 residues in the CDR3. The CDR3 sequence: CASSLGGPNIQYF. In nucleotides, the CDR3 is TGTGCCAGCAGCTTAGGGGGCCCGAACATTCAGTACTTC.

The sample holds a few counts of this clone. The gene calls are TRBV28 and TRBJ2-7, with D tentatively TRBD2 (5 bases). V lost 3 bases and J 3 bases, leaving 9 bases between the germline ends. The CDR3 sequence is 13 residues long. The germline CDR1 and CDR2 sequences are MDHEN and SYDVKM. The CDR3 loop reads CASSFHGIYEQYF. The CDR3 DNA reads as TGTGCCAGCAGTTTTCACGGGATCTACGAGCAGTACTTC.